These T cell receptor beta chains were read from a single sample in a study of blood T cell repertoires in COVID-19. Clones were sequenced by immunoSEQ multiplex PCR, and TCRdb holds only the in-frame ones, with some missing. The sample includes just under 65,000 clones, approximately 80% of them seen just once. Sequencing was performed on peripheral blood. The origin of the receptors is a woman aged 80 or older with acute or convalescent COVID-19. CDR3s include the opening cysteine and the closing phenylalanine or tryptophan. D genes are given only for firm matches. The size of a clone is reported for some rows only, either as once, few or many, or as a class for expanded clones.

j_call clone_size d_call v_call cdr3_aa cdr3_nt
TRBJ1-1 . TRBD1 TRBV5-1 CASSSTGVGEAFF TGCGCCAGCAGCTCCACAGGGGTCGGTGAAGCTTTCTTT
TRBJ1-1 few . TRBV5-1 CASSLGGANTEAFF TGCGCCAGCAGCCTGGGAGGAGCGAACACTGAAGCTTTCTTT
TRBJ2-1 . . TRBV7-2 CASSLRAGRTNEQFF TGTGCCAGCAGCTTAAGGGCGGGAAGGACCAATGAGCAGTTCTTC
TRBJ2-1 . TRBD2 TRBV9 CASSRTSGDQFF TGTGCCAGCAGCAGAACTAGCGGGGACCAGTTCTTC
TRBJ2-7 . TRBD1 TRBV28 CASGGQGLTYEQYF TGTGCCAGTGGTGGACAGGGGCTTACCTACGAGCAGTACTTC
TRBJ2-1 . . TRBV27 CASSLDRSGEQFF TGTGCCAGCAGTTTAGATAGGTCGGGTGAGCAGTTCTTC
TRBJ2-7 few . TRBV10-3 CAISGGRGYEQYF TGTGCCATCAGTGGGGGTCGGGGCTACGAGCAGTACTTC
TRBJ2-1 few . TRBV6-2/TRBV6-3 CASSYVLGGDEQFF TGTGCCAGCAGTTACGTCCTAGGGGGGGATGAGCAGTTCTTC
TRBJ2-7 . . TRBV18 CASSPSLTGRSSYEQYF TGTGCCAGCTCACCATCCTTGACAGGGAGGAGCTCCTACGAGCAGTACTTC
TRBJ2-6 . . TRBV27 CASGTGTTGANVLTF TGTGCCAGCGGAACCGGGACAACTGGGGCCAACGTCCTGACTTTC
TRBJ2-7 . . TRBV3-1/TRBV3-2 CASSLSGIHEQYF TGTGCCAGCAGCCTCTCAGGGATCCACGAGCAGTACTTC
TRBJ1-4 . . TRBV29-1 CSVEDPGGSTNEKLFF TGCAGCGTTGAAGATCCCGGGGGATCAACTAATGAAAAACTGTTTTTT
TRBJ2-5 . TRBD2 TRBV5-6 CASSPGGSGWDQETQYF TGTGCCAGCAGCCCGGGGGGTAGCGGGTGGGATCAAGAGACCCAGTACTTC
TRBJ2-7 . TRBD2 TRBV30 CAWSVGGRVHEQYF TGTGCCTGGAGTGTAGGTGGGAGGGTCCACGAGCAGTACTTC
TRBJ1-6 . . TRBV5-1 CASSRETNNSPLHF TGCGCCAGCAGTAGGGAGACTAATAATTCACCCCTCCACTTT
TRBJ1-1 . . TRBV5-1 CASSFQGLNTEAFF TGCGCCAGCAGCTTCCAGGGATTGAACACTGAAGCTTTCTTT
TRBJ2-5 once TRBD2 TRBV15 CATSSASGTSGQETQYF TGTGCCACCAGCAGCGCATCCGGGACTAGCGGCCAAGAGACCCAGTACTTC
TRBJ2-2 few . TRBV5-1 CASSPRDSGELFF TGCGCCAGCAGCCCCCGTGATAGCGGGGAGCTGTTTTTT